The 5 T cell receptor beta chains presented below share a single source sample, sequenced in a study of blood T cell repertoires in COVID-19. Assay: immunoSEQ multiplex PCR; the TCRdb copy retains only in-frame clones and omits some. In the table there are about 87,000 clones, roughly four fifths of which are singletons. Sequenced input: peripheral blood. Source of these receptors: an older woman with acute or convalescent COVID-19.

The chain couples TRBV13 to TRBJ2-5; 7 bases agree with TRBD1. The CDR3 contains 15 residues. Germline V gene sequence: CDR1 PRHDT, CDR2 FYEKMQ (reference sequence). The V and J ends lost 2 bases and 5 bases, in that order; junction bases with no gene match: 8. The CDR3 is CASSLKDRGRETQYF. The CDR3 DNA is TGTGCCAGCAGCTTAAAGGATAGGGGGCGGGAGACCCAGTACTTC.

Only a few counts were recorded for this clone. V is TRBV2 and J is TRBJ2-7; 8 nucleotides line up with TRBD2. V dropped 5 bases and J dropped 3; count of bases not matched to a gene: 9. Germline CDR1 reads SNHLY; CDR2 reads FYNNEI. The CDR3 loop spans 15 amino acids. CDR3 nucleotides: TGTGCCAGCAGTCCCCGGCGGGGGGCTAGCTACGAGCAGTACTTC. This translates into CASSPRRGASYEQYF.

The chain joins TRBV2 to TRBJ2-3; weak D call: TRBD2 (5 bases). The CDR3 totals 14 residues. V was cut by 4 bases and J by 8 bases, with 16 bases left in between. Germline CDR1 is SNHLY and CDR2 is FYNNEI. The CDR3 region is CASSGTASGGTQYF. CDR3 DNA: TGTGCCAGCAGTGGGACCGCCTCTGGAGGTACGCAGTATTTT.

The chain uses TRBV28 and TRBJ2-5; TRBD2 matches 15 bases. CDR1 MDHEN and CDR2 SYDVKM come from the germline V gene. The V segment lost 5 bases and the J segment 13 bases; nucleotides outside the gene matches: 5. The CDR3 totals 13 residues. In DNA, the CDR3 is TGTGCCAGCAGTCCCGGGACTAGCGGGGGGCGGTACTTC. This codes for CASSPGTSGGRYF.

The rearrangement uses TRBV5-8 and TRBJ1-5; 8 nucleotides line up with TRBD1. Per germline, CDR1 SGHTS and CDR2 YDEGEE. The J segment lost 1 base and the V segment lost 0 bases, leaving 9 bases of the junction unmatched. The CDR3 has 18 amino acids. This chain's CDR3 is CASSLVQGGMGSNQPQHF. CDR3 DNA: TGTGCCAGCAGCTTGGTACAGGGGGGGATGGGGAGCAATCAGCCCCAGCATTTT. Looking up the rest from reference TRBV5-8 and TRBJ1-5 gives the full variable domain: EAGVTQSPTHLIKTRGQQATLRCSPISGHTSVYWYQQALGLGLQFLLWYDEGEERNRGNFPPRFSGRQFPNYSSELNVNALELEDSALYLCASSLVQGGMGSNQPQHFGDGTRLSIL.